This T cell receptor beta chain was recorded in a study of T cell clonality in common variable immunodeficiency. Study-wide findings and caveats: CVID subjects shared fewer TCRbeta clones than healthy controls did. Reportedly, TCR beta sequences from common variable immunodeficiency showed fewer deletions and N-nucleotide insertions. The cause of increased CVID clonality remains unclear without subpopulation sequencing.

Assay used: immunoSEQ multiplex PCR; TCRdb lists only in-frame clones, some missing. In total the sample includes about 41,000 clones, none of them seen once. This clone came up many times. The antigen is undetermined. The CDR3 end lies 3 residues beyond the end of the read and is filled in from the germline J gene. Both groups were predominantly of Caucasian heritage. Germline V gene lookup returns CDR1 SNHLY and CDR2 FYNNEI. The CDR3 loop spans 16 amino acids. V gave up 0 bases and J gave up 2 bases, with 13 bases separating them. The clonotype was recovered from a person between 18 and 75 years old in good health. The gene calls are TRBV2 and TRBJ2-5; D is perhaps TRBD2 (5 bases). Sequenced sample: peripheral blood mononuclear cells. This CDR3 is CASSEADSPGQETQYF. The DNA read from the CDR3 is TGTGCCAGCAGTGAAGCGGACTCGCCTGGTCAAGAGACC.